This TCR beta chain emerged from a study of T cell changes during pregnancy in multiple sclerosis. Clones were sequenced by immunoSEQ multiplex PCR, and TCRdb holds only the in-frame ones, with some missing. This sample has some 55,000 clones, with about 91% found just once. J gave up 5 bases and V 7 bases, and 4 bases lay outside the gene matches. Germline V CDR1 and CDR2: SNHLY, FYNNEI. The CDR3 totals 12 residues. The material sequenced was peripheral blood, taken after pregnancy. The TCR sequence derives from a female donor in good health, enrolled as a control in a pregnancy study. The J gene is TRBJ1-1, the V gene TRBV2, with 7 nucleotides matching TRBD1. This CDR3 is CASKGAYTEAFF. CDR3 coding DNA: TGTGCCAGCAAGGGGGCTTATACTGAAGCTTTCTTT.